The rows below give T cell receptor beta chains drawn from one sample of a study of blood T cell repertoires in COVID-19. The method was immunoSEQ multiplex PCR; TCRdb's version includes in-frame clones alone and lacks a portion of them. The sample includes around 170,000 clones, under 90% seen only once; the top ten take around 14%. The specimen sequenced was peripheral blood. The receptors were gathered from a man younger than 40 with active or convalescent COVID-19. CDR3s include the opening cysteine and the closing phenylalanine or tryptophan. A D gene is named only where the DNA matches it firmly. Not all rows give a size; the values are once, few, many and, for expanded clones, a class.

>TRBJ2-2|TRBV5-5|.|once
CASSHRVLDTGELFF
TGTGCCAGCAGTCACAGGGTTTTGGACACCGGGGAGCTGTTTTTT
>TRBJ1-2|TRBV7-2|.|few
CASSSRVRGYTF
TGTGCCAGCAGCTCCAGGGTGAGAGGCTACACCTTC
>TRBJ2-2|TRBV14|.|once
CASSQAEGGELFF
TGTGCCAGCAGCCAAGCGGAGGGCGGGGAGCTGTTTTTT
>TRBJ1-2|TRBV5-1|.|few
CASSLAREAGYTF
TGCGCCAGCAGCTTGGCCAGGGAGGCTGGCTACACCTTC
>TRBJ1-5|TRBV12-5|.|.
CASGPPSTHYSNQPQHF
TGTGCTAGTGGTCCGCCCTCGACTCATTATAGCAATCAGCCCCAGCATTTT
>TRBJ2-2|TRBV5-4|.|.
CASSPRGGGLNTGELFF
TGTGCCAGCAGCCCTCGAGGAGGGGGCTTGAACACCGGGGAGCTGTTTTTT
>TRBJ2-1|TRBV5-1|.|.
CASSLMASTGNNEQFF
TGCGCCAGCAGCTTGATGGCCAGTACAGGGAACAATGAGCAGTTCTTC
>TRBJ1-6|TRBV10-3|TRBD1|.
CATAQGDSPLHF
TGTGCCACTGCGCAGGGGGACTCACCCCTCCACTTT
>TRBJ1-5|TRBV5-6|.|.
CASSLRRLNSNQPQHF
TGTGCCAGCAGCTTAAGGCGGCTGAATAGCAATCAGCCCCAGCATTTT
>TRBJ2-3|TRBV9|TRBD2|.
CASSVEASGGWGTDTQYF
TGTGCCAGCAGCGTAGAGGCTAGCGGGGGGTGGGGCACAGATACGCAGTATTTT
>TRBJ1-2|TRBV3-1/TRBV3-2|TRBD1|.
CASSPRDRGDGYTF
TGTGCCAGCAGCCCACGGGACAGGGGGGATGGCTACACCTTC
>TRBJ1-2|TRBV4-1|TRBD1|.
CASSQRTGEVYGYTF
TGCGCCAGCAGCCAGAGGACAGGGGAAGTCTATGGCTACACCTTC
>TRBJ1-5|TRBV28|TRBD1|.
CASTSGTAFSNQPQHF
TGTGCCAGCACCTCCGGGACAGCTTTTAGCAATCAGCCCCAGCATTTT
>TRBJ1-4|TRBV11-3|TRBD1|.
CASSGTGTGSILGEKLFF
TGTGCCAGCAGCGGCACCGGGACAGGGTCGATCCTGGGTGAAAAACTGTTTTTT
>TRBJ1-4|TRBV7-9|.|.
CASNAWGEDEKLFF
TGTGCCAGCAATGCGTGGGGGGAGGATGAAAAACTGTTTTTT
>TRBJ2-2|TRBV3-1/TRBV3-2|.|.
CASSPQGTGELFF
TGTGCCAGCAGCCCGCAGGGAACCGGGGAGCTGTTTTTT
>TRBJ2-1|TRBV19|.|.
CASSIFGGKDYNEQFF
TGTGCCAGTAGTATCTTCGGGGGTAAAGACTACAATGAGCAGTTCTTC
>TRBJ1-5|TRBV7-9|.|.
CASSLFRGAGETQHF
TGTGCCAGCAGCTTATTCAGGGGCGCAGGAGAGACCCAGCATTTT
>TRBJ1-6|TRBV7-3|TRBD1|.
CASSRGQGAHSPLHF
TGTGCCAGCAGCCGGGGACAGGGGGCGCATTCACCCCTCCACTTT
>TRBJ2-3|TRBV5-1|TRBD2|few
CASSNGLGRTDTQYF
TGCGCCAGCAGCAACGGACTAGGTCGCACAGATACGCAGTATTTT
>TRBJ2-4|TRBV19|TRBD1|.
CASSRGTGIAKNIQYF
TGTGCCAGTAGTAGAGGGACAGGAATAGCCAAAAACATTCAGTACTTC
>TRBJ1-4|TRBV10-1|.|.
CASTERCGGATNEKLFF
TGCGCCAGCACTGAACGATGCGGGGGCGCGACTAATGAAAAACTGTTTTTT
>TRBJ1-1|TRBV6-6|.|.
CASSTATGRREAFF
TGTGCCAGCAGTACAGCCACAGGGCGTAGGGAAGCTTTCTTT
>TRBJ2-2|TRBV5-6|.|.
CASSKGHNTGELFF
TGTGCCAGCAGCAAGGGACATAACACCGGGGAGCTGTTTTTT
>TRBJ1-1|TRBV24-1|.|.
CATSAPGHREAFF
TGTGCCACCAGTGCGCCGGGACACCGTGAAGCTTTCTTT
>TRBJ1-3|TRBV6-5|.|.
CASSLQGVAGNTIYF
TGTGCCAGCAGTTTACAGGGAGTTGCTGGAAACACCATATATTTT
>TRBJ2-3|TRBV24-1|TRBD1|.
CATSDLGDRGTDTQYF
TGTGCCACCAGTGATTTAGGGGACAGGGGCACGGATACGCAGTATTTT
>TRBJ1-5|TRBV5-1|TRBD1|.
CASSGGTGDQPQHF
TGCGCCAGCAGCGGGGGGACAGGGGATCAGCCCCAGCATTTT
>TRBJ2-7|TRBV7-2|TRBD2|.
CASSYGLAGGYEQYF
TGTGCCAGCAGCTACGGACTAGCGGGAGGCTACGAGCAGTACTTC
>TRBJ1-2|TRBV30|.|.
CAWSRGVVGYGYTF
TGTGCCTGGAGTCGTGGAGTCGTGGGCTATGGCTACACCTTC
>TRBJ1-6|TRBV6-4|.|.
CASSTEFRQGSPLHF
TGTGCCAGCTCCACAGAGTTTAGACAAGGCTCACCCCTCCACTTT
>TRBJ1-2|TRBV5-1|.|.
CASSFQRDFYGYTF
TGCGCCAGCAGCTTTCAGCGGGATTTCTATGGCTACACCTTC
>TRBJ2-1|TRBV29-1|.|once
CSVEGGRGPNNEQFF
TGCAGCGTTGAGGGAGGGCGGGGGCCTAACAATGAGCAGTTCTTC
>TRBJ2-5|TRBV28|TRBD2|once
CASSGASGGRNQETQYF
TGTGCCAGCAGCGGGGCTAGCGGGGGGCGGAACCAAGAGACCCAGTACTTC